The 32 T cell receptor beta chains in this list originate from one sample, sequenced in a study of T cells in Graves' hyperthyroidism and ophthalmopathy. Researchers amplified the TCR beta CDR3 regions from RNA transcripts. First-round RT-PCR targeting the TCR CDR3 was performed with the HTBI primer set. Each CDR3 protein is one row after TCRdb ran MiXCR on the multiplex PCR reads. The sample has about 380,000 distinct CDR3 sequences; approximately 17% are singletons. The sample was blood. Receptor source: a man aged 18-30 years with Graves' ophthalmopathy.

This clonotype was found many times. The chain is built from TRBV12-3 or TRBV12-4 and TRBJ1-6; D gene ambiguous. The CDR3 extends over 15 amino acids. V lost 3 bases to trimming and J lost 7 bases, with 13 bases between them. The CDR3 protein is CASSFGAAGNSPLHF. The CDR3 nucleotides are TGTGCCAGCAGTTTTGGCGCAGCGGGCAATTCACCCCTCCACTTT.

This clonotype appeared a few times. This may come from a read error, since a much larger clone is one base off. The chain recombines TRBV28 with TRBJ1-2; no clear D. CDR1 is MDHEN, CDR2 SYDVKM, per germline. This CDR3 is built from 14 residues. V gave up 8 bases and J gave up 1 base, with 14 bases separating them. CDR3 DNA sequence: TGTGCCAGCGGCCCGGGAGGGAATAACTATGGCTACACCTTC. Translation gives CASGPGGNNYGYTF.

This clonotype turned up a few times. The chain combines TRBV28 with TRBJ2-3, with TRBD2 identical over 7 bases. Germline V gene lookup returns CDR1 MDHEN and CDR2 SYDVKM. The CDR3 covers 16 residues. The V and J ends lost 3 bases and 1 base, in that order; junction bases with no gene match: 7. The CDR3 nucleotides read TGTGCCAGCAGTTTTATAACGGGGGGAGGCACAGATACGCAGTATTTT. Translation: CASSFITGGGTDTQYF.

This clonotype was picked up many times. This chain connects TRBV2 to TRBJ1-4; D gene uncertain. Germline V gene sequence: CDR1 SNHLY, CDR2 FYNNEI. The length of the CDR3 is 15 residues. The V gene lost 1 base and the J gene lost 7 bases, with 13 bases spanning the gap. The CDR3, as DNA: TGTGCCAGCAGTGAAGGGACCAGGTACGGTGAAAAACTGTTTTTT. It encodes CASSEGTRYGEKLFF.

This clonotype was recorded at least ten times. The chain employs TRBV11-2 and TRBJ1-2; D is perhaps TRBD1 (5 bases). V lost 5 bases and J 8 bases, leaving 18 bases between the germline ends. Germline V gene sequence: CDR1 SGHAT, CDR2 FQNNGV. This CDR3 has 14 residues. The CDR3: CASSEPGPLRGYTF. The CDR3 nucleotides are TGTGCCAGCAGCGAACCGGGACCTCTTAGAGGCTACACCTTC.

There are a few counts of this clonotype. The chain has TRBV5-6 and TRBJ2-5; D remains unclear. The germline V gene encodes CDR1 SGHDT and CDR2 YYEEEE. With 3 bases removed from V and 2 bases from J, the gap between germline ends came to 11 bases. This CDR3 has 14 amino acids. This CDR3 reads CASSSLTPQETQYF. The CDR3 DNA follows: TGTGCCAGCAGCTCGCTGACCCCGCAAGAGACCCAGTACTTC.

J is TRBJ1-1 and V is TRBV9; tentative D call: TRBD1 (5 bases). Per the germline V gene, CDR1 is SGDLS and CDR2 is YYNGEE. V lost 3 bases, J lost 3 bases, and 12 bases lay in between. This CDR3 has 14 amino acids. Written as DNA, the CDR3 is TGTGCCAGCAGCGCCCTCGCGGGGGACACTGAAGCTTTCTTT. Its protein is CASSALAGDTEAFF.

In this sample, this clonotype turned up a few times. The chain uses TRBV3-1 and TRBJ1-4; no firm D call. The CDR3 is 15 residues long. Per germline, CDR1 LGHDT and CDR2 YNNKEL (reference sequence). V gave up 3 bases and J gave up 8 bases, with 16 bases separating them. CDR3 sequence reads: CASSQGGTQWEKLFF. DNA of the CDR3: TGTGCCAGCAGCCAGGGAGGCACCCAATGGGAAAAACTGTTTTTT. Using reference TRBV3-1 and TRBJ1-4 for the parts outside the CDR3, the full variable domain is DTAVSQTPKYLVTQMGNDKSIKCEQNLGHDTMYWYKQDSKKFLKIMFSYNNKELIINETVPNRFSPKSPDKAHLNLHINSLELGDSAVYFCASSQGGTQWEKLFFGSGTQLSVL.

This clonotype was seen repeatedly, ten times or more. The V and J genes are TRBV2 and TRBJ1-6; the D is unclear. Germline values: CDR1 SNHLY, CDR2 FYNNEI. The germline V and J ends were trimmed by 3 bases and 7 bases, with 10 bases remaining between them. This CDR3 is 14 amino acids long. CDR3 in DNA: TGTGCCAGCAGTGAGACCGCTACCAATTCACCCCTCCACTTT. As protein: CASSETATNSPLHF.

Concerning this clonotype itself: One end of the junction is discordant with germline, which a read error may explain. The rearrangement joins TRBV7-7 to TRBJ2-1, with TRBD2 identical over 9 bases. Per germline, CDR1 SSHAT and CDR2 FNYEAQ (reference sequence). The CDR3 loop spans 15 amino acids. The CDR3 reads CASSILAGPYNEQFF. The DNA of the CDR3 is TGTGCTAGCAGCATCCTAGCGGGACCCTACAATGAGCAGTTCTTC. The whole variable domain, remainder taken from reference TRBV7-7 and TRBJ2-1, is GAGVSQSPRYKVTKRGQDVTLRCDPISSHATLYWYQQALGQGPEFLTYFNYEAQPDKSGLPSDRFSAERPEGSISTLTIQRTEQRDSAMYRCASSILAGPYNEQFFGPGTRLTVL.

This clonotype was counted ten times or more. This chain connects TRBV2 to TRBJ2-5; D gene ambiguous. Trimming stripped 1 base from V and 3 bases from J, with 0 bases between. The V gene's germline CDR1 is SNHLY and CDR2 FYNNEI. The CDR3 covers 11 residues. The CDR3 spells CASSEEETQYF. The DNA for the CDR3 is TGTGCCAGCAGTGAAGAAGAGACCCAGTACTTC.

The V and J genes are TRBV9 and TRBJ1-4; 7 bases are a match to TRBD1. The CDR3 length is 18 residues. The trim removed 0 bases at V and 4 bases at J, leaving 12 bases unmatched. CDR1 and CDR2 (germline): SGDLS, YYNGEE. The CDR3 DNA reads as TGTGCCAGCAGCGTAGGAGGGGGCGCGGGGGGTCTTAATGAAAAACTGTTTTTT. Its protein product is CASSVGGGAGGLNEKLFF.

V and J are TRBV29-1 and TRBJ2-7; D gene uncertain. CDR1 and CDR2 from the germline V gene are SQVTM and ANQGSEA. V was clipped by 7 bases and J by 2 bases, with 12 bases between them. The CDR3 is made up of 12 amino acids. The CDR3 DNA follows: TGCAGCGCTGGTCGACATGCCTACGAGCAGTACTTC. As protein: CSAGRHAYEQYF.

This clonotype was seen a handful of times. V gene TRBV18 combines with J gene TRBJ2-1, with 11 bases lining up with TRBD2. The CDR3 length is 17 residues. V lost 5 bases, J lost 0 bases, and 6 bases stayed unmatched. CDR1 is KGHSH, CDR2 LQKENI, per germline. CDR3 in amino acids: CASSSSSGGISYNEQFF. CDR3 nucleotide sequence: TGTGCCAGCTCATCCTCTAGCGGGGGGATCTCCTACAATGAGCAGTTCTTC.

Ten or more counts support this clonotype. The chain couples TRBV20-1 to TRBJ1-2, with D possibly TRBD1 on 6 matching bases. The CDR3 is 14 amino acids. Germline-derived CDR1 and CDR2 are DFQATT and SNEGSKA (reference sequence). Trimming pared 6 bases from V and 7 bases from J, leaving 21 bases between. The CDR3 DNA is TGCAGTGCCAGCGGGGCCGGGACAAGCTCTGGCTACACCTTC. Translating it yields CSASGAGTSSGYTF.

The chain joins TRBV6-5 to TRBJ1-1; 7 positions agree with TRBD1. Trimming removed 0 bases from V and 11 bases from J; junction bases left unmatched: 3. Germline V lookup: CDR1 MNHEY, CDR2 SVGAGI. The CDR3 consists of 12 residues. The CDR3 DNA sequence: TGTGCCAGCAGTTACTCGCAGGGGGGGGCTTTCTTT. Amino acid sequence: CASSYSQGGAFF.

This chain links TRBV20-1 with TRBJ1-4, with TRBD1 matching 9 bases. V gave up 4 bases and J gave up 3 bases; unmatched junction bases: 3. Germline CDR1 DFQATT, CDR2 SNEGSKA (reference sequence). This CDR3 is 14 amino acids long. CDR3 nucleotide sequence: TGCAGTGCTAACAGGGGGCTAGCTAATGAAAAACTGTTTTTT. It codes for CSANRGLANEKLFF.

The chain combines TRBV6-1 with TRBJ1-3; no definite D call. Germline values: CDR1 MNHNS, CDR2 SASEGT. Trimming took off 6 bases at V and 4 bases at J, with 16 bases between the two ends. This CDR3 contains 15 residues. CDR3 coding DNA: TGTGCCAGCAGCCGCCCGACGGCGGGGGGAAACACCATATATTTT. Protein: CASSRPTAGGNTIYF.

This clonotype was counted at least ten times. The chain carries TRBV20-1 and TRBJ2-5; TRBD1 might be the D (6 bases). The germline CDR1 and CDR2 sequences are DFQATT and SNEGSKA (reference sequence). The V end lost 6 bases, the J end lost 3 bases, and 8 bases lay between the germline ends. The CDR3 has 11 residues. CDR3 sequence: CSANREETQYF. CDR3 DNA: TGCAGTGCAAACAGGGAAGAGACCCAGTACTTC.

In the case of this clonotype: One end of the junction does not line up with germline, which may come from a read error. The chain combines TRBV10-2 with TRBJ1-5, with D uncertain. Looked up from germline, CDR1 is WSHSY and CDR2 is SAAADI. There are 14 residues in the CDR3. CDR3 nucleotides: TGCGCCAACAGTGAGTCTACCTTTAGTCAGCCCCAGCATTTT. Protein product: CANSESTFSQPQHF.

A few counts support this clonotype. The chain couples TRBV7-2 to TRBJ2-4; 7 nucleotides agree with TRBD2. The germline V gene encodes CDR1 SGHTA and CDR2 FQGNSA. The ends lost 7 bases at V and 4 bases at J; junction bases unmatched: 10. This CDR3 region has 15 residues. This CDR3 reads CASIPVGGVKNIQYF. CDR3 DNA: TGTGCCAGCATCCCGGTGGGGGGGGTTAAAAACATTCAGTACTTC.

In nucleotides, the CDR3 is TGCAGCGTTGGGGCTGGGACAGGGGGTCAAGAGACCCAGTACTTC. Amino acids: CSVGAGTGGQETQYF. This sequence joins TRBV29-1 and TRBJ2-5; 11 bases agree with TRBD1. Germline CDR1 and CDR2: SQVTM and ANQGSEA. V was clipped by 4 bases and J by 2 bases; unmatched bases: 6. This CDR3 spans 15 amino acids.

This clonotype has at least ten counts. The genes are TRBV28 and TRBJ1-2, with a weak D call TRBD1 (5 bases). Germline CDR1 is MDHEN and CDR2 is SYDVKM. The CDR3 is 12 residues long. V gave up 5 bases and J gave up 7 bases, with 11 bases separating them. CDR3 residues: CASSGGGIGYTF. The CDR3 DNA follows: TGTGCCAGCAGTGGGGGGGGTATTGGCTACACCTTC.

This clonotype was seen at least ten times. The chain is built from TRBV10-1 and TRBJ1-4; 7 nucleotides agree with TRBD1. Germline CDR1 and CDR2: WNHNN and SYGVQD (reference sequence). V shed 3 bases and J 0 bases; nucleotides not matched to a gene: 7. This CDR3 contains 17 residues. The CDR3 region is CASSDDRDGATNEKLFF. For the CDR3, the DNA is TGCGCCAGCAGTGATGACAGGGATGGAGCAACTAATGAAAAACTGTTTTTT.

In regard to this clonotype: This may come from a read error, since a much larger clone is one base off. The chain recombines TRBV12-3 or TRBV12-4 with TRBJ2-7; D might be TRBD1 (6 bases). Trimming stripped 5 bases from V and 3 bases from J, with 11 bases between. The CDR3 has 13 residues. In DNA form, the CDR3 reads TGTGCCAGCAGTGAGTCACAGGGCTACGAGCAGTACTTC. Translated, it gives CASSESQGYEQYF.

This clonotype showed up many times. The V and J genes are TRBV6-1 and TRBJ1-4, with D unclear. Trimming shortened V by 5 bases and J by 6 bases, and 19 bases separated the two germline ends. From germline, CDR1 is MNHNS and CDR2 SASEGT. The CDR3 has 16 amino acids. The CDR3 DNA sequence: TGTGCCAGCAGTACCGACTTATTGGGGAGGGATGAAAAACTGTTTTTT. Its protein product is CASSTDLLGRDEKLFF.

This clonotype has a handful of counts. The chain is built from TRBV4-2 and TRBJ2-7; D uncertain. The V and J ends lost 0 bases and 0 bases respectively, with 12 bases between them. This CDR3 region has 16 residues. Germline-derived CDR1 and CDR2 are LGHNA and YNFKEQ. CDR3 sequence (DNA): TGTGCCAGCAGCCAAGAGTTAGGTGACTCCTCCTACGAGCAGTACTTC. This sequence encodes CASSQELGDSSYEQYF.

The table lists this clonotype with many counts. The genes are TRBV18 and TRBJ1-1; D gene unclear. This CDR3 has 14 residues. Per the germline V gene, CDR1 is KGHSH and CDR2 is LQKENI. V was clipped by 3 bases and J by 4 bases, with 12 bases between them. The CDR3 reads CASSPREGVTEAFF. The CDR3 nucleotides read TGTGCCAGCTCACCGCGGGAGGGTGTCACTGAAGCTTTCTTT. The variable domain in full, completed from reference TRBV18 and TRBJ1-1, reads NAGVMQNPRHLVRRRGQEARLRCSPMKGHSHVYWYRQLPEEGLKFMVYLQKENIIDESGMPKERFSAEFPKEGPSILRIQQVVRGDSAAYFCASSPREGVTEAFFGQGTRLTVV.

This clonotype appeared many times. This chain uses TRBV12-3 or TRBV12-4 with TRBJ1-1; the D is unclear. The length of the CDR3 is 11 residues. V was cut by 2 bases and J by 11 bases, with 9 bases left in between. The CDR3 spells CASSLPIAAFF. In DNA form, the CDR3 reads TGTGCCAGCAGTTTACCGATAGCTGCTTTCTTT.

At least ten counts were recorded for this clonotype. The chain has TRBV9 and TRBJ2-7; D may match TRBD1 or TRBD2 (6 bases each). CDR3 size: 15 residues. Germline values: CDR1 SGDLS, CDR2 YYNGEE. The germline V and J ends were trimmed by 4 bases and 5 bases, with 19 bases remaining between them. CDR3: CASSWGAGELDEQYF. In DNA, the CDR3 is TGTGCCAGCAGCTGGGGGGCAGGGGAGTTGGACGAGCAGTACTTC.

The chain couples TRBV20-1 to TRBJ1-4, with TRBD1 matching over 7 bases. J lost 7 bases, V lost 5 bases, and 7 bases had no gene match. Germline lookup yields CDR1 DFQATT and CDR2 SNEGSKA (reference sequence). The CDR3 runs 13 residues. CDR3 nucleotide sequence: TGCAGTGCTCCACAGGGGAGCGGTGAAAAACTGTTTTTT. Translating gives CSAPQGSGEKLFF.

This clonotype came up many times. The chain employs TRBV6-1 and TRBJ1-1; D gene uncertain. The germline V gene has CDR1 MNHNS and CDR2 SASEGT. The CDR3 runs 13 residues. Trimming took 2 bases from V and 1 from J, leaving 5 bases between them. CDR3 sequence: CASSESQNTEAFF. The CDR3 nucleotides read TGTGCCAGCAGTGAATCCCAGAACACTGAAGCTTTCTTT.